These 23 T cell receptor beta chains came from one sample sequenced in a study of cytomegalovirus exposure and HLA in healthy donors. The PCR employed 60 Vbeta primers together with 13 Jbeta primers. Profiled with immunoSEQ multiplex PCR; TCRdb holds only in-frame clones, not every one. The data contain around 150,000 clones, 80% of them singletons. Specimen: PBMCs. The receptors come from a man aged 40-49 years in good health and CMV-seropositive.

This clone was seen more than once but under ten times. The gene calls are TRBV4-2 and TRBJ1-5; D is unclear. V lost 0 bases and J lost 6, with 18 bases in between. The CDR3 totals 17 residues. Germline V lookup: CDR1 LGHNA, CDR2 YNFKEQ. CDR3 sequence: CASSQDFGDSWSQPQHF. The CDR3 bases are TGTGCCAGCAGCCAAGATTTCGGGGATTCGTGGAGTCAGCCCCAGCATTTT.

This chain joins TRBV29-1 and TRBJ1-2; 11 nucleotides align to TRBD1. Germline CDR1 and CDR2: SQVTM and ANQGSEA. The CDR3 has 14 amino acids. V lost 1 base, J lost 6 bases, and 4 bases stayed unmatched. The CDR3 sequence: CSVEAGQGVDGYTF. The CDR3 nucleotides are TGCAGCGTTGAAGCGGGACAGGGGGTTGATGGCTACACCTTC.

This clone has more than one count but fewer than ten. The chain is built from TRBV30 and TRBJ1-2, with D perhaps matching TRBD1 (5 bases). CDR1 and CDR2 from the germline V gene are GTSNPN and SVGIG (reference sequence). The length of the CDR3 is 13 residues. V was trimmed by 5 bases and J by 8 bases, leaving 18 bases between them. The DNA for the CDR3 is TGTGCCTGGGCTAACCGGGGGTCCCGCGGCTACACCTTC. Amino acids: CAWANRGSRGYTF.

The CDR3 loop is CASSQGAGIRNTGELFF. The CDR3 region has the DNA TGTGCCAGCAGCCAGGGGGCCGGGATTAGGAACACCGGGGAGCTGTTTTTT. The gene calls are TRBV11-2 and TRBJ2-2; 8 positions match TRBD1. Germline CDR1 and CDR2: SGHAT and FQNNGV. The trim removed 5 bases at V and 1 base at J, leaving 9 bases unmatched. The CDR3 length is 17 residues. Filled out from reference TRBV11-2 and TRBJ2-2, the complete variable domain reads EAGVAQSPRYKIIEKRQSVAFWCNPISGHATLYWYQQILGQGPKLLIQFQNNGVVDDSQLPKDRFSAERLKGVDSTLKIQPAKLEDSAVYLCASSQGAGIRNTGELFFGEGSRLTVL.

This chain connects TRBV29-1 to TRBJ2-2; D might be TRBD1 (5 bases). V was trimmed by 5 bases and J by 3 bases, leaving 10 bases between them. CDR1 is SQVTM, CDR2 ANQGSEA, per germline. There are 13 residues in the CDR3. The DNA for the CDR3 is TGCAGCGTTACCGACAGCTACACCGGGGAGCTGTTTTTT. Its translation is CSVTDSYTGELFF.

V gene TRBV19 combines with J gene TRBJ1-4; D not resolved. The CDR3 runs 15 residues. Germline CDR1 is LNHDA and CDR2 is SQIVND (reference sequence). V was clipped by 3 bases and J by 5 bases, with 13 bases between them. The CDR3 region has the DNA TGTGCCAGTAGTATCCTCTCATCGGGGAATGAAAAACTGTTTTTT. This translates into CASSILSSGNEKLFF.

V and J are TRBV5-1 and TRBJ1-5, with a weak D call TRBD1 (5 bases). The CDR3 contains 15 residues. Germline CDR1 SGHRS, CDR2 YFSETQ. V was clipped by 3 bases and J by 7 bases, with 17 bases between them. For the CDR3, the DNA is TGCGCCAGCAGCTCTGGGACCGGGGGTGGACAGCCCCAGCATTTT. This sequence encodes CASSSGTGGGQPQHF.

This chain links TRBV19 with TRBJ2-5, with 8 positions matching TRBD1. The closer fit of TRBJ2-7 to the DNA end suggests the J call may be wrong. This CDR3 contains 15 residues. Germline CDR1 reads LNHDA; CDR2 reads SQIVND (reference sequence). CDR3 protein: CASSRTGPSSYEQYF. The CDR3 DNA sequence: TGTGCCAGTAGTAGGACAGGGCCAAGCTCCTACGAGCAGTACTTC.

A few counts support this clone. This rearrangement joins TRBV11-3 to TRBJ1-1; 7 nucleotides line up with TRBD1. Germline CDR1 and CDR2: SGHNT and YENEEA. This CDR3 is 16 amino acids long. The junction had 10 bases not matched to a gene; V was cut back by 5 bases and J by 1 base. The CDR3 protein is CASSLRGGTANTEAFF. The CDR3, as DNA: TGTGCCAGCAGCCTCAGAGGAGGGACAGCGAACACTGAAGCTTTCTTT.

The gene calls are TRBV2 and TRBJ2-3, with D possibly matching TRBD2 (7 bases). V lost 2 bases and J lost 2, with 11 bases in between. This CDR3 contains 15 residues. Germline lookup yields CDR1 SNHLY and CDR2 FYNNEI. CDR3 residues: CASSEPGGFTDTQYF. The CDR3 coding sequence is TGTGCCAGCAGTGAACCGGGGGGCTTCACAGATACGCAGTATTTT.

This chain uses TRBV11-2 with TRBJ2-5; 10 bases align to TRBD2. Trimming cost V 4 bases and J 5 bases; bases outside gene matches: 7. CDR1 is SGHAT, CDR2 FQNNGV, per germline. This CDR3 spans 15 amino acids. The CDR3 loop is CASSSDPGLAETQYF. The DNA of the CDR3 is TGTGCCAGCAGCTCAGATCCGGGACTAGCGGAGACCCAGTACTTC.

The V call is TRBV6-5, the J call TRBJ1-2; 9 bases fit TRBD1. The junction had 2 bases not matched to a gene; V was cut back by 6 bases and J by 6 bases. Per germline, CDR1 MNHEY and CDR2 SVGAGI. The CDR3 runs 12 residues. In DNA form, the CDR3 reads TGTGCCAGCAGGAGGACAGGGGATGGCTACACCTTC. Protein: CASRRTGDGYTF.

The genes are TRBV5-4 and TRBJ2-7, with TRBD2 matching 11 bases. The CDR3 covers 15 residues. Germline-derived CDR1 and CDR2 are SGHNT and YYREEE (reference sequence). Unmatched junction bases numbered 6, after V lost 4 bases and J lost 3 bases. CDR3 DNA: TGTGCCAGCAGCAAGGGACTAGCGGACGACTACGAGCAGTACTTC. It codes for CASSKGLADDYEQYF.

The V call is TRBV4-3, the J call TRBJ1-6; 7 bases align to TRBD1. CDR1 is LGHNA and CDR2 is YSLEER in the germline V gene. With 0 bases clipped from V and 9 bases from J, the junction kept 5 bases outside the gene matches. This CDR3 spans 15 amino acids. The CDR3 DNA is TGCGCCAGCAGCCAAGAAAGGGGGCTGGGTTCACCCCTCCACTTT. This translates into CASSQERGLGSPLHF.

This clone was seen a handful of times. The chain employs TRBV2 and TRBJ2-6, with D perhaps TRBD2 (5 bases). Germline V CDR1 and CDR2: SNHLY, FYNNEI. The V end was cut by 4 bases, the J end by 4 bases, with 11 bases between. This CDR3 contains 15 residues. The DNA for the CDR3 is TGTGCCAGCAGTGTGGGTTCGGGAGGGGCCAACGTCCTGACTTTC. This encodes CASSVGSGGANVLTF.

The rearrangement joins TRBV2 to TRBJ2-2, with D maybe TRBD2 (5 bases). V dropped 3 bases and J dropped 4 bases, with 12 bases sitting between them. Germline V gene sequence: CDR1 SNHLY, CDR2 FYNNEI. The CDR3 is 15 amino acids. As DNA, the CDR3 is TGTGCCAGCAGTGACCCGGGGAGCAGCACCGGGGAGCTGTTTTTT. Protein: CASSDPGSSTGELFF.

The CDR3 here is CASSSRTRQSDEQYF. The CDR3 DNA sequence: TGTGCCAGTAGTTCGAGAACTCGACAGTCGGACGAGCAGTACTTC. The chain couples TRBV19 to TRBJ2-7; D perhaps matches TRBD1 (5 bases). Per the germline V gene, CDR1 is LNHDA and CDR2 is SQIVND (reference sequence). Trimming stripped 5 bases from V and 5 bases from J, with 19 bases between. The CDR3 runs to 15 residues.

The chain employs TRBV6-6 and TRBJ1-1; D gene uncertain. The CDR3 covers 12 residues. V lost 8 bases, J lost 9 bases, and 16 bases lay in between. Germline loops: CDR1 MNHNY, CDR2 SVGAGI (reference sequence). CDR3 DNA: TGTGCCAGCCGCCCCGGGAGGAAGAAAGCTTTCTTT. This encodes CASRPGRKKAFF.

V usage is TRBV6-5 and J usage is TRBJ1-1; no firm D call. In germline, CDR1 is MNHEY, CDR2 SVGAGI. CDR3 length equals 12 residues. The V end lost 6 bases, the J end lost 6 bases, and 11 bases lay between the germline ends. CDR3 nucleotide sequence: TGTGCCAGCAGCCCCCCGGGAGCTGAAGCTTTCTTT. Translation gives CASSPPGAEAFF.

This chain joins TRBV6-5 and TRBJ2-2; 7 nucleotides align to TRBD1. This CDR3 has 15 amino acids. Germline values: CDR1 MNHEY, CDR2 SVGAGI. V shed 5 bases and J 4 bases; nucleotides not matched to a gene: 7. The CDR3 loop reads CASSRTGTATGELFF. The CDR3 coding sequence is TGTGCCAGCAGTCGGACTGGGACAGCCACCGGGGAGCTGTTTTTT.

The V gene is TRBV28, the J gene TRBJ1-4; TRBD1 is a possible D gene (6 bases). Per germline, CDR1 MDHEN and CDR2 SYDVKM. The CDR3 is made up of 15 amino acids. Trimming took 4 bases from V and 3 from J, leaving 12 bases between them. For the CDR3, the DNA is TGTGCCAGCAGTTGGGGGACAAGACCTAATGAAAAACTGTTTTTT. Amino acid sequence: CASSWGTRPNEKLFF.

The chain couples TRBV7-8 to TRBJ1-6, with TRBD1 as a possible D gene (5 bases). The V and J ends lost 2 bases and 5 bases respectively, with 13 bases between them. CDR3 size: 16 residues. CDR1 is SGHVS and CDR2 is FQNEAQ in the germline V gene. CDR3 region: CASSLLAGGDNSPLHF. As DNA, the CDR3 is TGTGCCAGCAGCTTACTGGCGGGGGGAGATAATTCACCCCTCCACTTT. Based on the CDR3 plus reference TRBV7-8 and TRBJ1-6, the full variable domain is GAGVSQSPRYKVAKRGQDVALRCDPISGHVSLFWYQQALGQGPEFLTYFQNEAQLDKSGLPSDRFFAERPEGSVSTLKIQRTQQEDSAVYLCASSLLAGGDNSPLHFGNGTRLTVT.

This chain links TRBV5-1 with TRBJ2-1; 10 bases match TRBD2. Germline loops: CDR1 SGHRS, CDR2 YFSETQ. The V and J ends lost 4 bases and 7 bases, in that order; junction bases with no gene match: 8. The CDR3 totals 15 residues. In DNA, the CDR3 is TGCGCCAGCAGCCGTGGACTAGCGGACTTTAATGAGCAGTTCTTC. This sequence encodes CASSRGLADFNEQFF.